This T cell receptor beta chain was documented in a study of blood T cell dynamics during melanoma immunotherapy. Study overall: Patients with metastatic melanoma got pembrolizumab or nivolumab-ipilimumab as first-line care. Study findings and constraints: At W3, later disease-control patients showed bifurcated PBMC repertoire changes, unlike progressors.

Data came from immunoSEQ multiplex PCR; TCRdb stores just in-frame clones and leaves some out. This table holds 14,000 to 15,000 clones, approximately 88% found once. Time point given: week 3, after first cycle of checkpoint inhibitor. Blood was drawn before treatment and at week 3 after checkpoint blockade. No patient had earlier systemic cancer treatment, concurrent immunosuppressants, or another active cancer. The germline CDR1 and CDR2 sequences are SGDLS and YYNGEE. V dropped 2 bases and J dropped 11; count of bases not matched to a gene: 9. The CDR3 loop spans 14 amino acids. To note about this clone: Its antigen is unidentified.

The sequence was obtained from a human donor with melanoma. Sequenced material: blood, taken from a patient treated with checkpoint blockade. The chain recombines TRBV9 with TRBJ2-1, with TRBD2 matching 8 bases. This CDR3 is CASSVGLEDGKQFF. The CDR3 region has the DNA TGTGCCAGCAGCGTGGGACTAGAAGACGGGAAGCAGTTCTTC.